The 31 T cell receptor beta chains given below trace back to one sample, sequenced in a study of blood T cell repertoires in COVID-19. Here immunoSEQ multiplex PCR was the method, and the copy in TCRdb shows in-frame clones only, minus some. The table includes 80,000 to 100,000 clones, 80% detected once. The material sequenced was peripheral blood. The receptors shown here come from a woman aged 70-85 years with acute or convalescent COVID-19.

This sequence joins TRBV3-1 (or the pseudogene TRBV3-2) and TRBJ2-1; 12 bases are shared with TRBD2. V lost 1 base to trimming and J lost 9 bases; unmatched junction nucleotides: 7. The CDR3 totals 16 residues. Looked up from germline, CDR1 is LGHDT and CDR2 is YNNKEL (reference sequence). The CDR3 spells CASSQAGLAGLGEQFF. CDR3 DNA sequence: TGTGCCAGCAGCCAAGCAGGACTAGCGGGACTTGGTGAGCAGTTCTTC.

This clone has a single count. The rearrangement links TRBV6-5 to TRBJ1-2; no reliable D call. This CDR3 has 14 residues. Trimming removed 4 bases at V and 8 bases at J, with 17 bases between. Germline V gene data show CDR1 as MNHEY and CDR2 as SVGAGI. The CDR3 loop is CASSSPQVGKGYTF. As DNA, the CDR3 is TGTGCCAGCAGTTCCCCCCAGGTCGGGAAGGGCTACACCTTC.

This clone was detected a few times. V and J are TRBV19 and TRBJ1-1; maybe TRBD1 (6 bases). Germline V gives CDR1 LNHDA, CDR2 SQIVND (reference sequence). The ends were cut back, 5 bases at V and 2 bases at J, with 12 bases in the middle. This CDR3 region has 14 residues. CDR3 sequence reads: CASSPRTVNTEAFF. DNA for the CDR3: TGTGCCAGTAGTCCACGGACAGTCAACACTGAAGCTTTCTTT.

The chain joins TRBV28 to TRBJ1-3; 8 bases agree with TRBD1. The CDR3 sequence is 14 residues long. The junction had 1 base not matched to a gene; V was cut back by 3 bases and J by 3 bases. Germline V lookup: CDR1 MDHEN, CDR2 SYDVKM. The CDR3 here is CASSFRGHGNTIYF. In DNA, the CDR3 is TGTGCCAGCAGTTTCAGGGGGCATGGAAACACCATATATTTT.

This clone was counted between two and nine times. The chain couples TRBV18 to TRBJ2-7; perhaps TRBD1 as D (6 bases). The V gene lost 2 bases and the J gene lost 3 bases, with 11 bases spanning the gap. Germline-derived CDR1 and CDR2 are KGHSH and LQKENI. The CDR3 length is 14 residues. CDR3 in DNA: TGTGCCAGCTCACCAAGCCGACAGGTCTACGAGCAGTACTTC. This translates into CASSPSRQVYEQYF. Complete variable domain (other parts from reference TRBV18 and TRBJ2-7): NAGVMQNPRHLVRRRGQEARLRCSPMKGHSHVYWYRQLPEEGLKFMVYLQKENIIDESGMPKERFSAEFPKEGPSILRIQQVVRGDSAAYFCASSPSRQVYEQYFGPGTRLTVT.

The chain carries TRBV28 and TRBJ1-5, with unresolved D. The ends were cut back, 2 bases at V and 4 bases at J, with 3 bases in the middle. CDR1 and CDR2 (germline): MDHEN, SYDVKM. This CDR3 region has 12 residues. The CDR3 DNA reads as TGTGCCAGCAGTTTACCTAATCAGCCCCAGCATTTT. Its translation is CASSLPNQPQHF.

V gene TRBV7-2 combines with J gene TRBJ2-6, with D possibly TRBD1 on 6 matching bases. Germline V gene data show CDR1 as SGHTA and CDR2 as FQGNSA. CDR3 size: 19 residues. The germline V and J ends were trimmed by 4 bases and 0 bases, with 19 bases remaining between them. The CDR3 reads CASSSVQTGWRSGANVLTF. CDR3 nucleotides: TGTGCCAGCAGCTCGGTACAGACAGGCTGGCGCTCTGGGGCCAACGTCCTGACTTTC. The entire variable domain, with the rest obtained from reference TRBV7-2 and TRBJ2-6, is as follows: GAGVSQSPSNKVTEKGKDVELRCDPISGHTALYWYRQSLGQGLEFLIYFQGNSAPDKSGLPSDRFSAERTGGSVSTLTIQRTQQEDSAVYLCASSSVQTGWRSGANVLTFGAGSRLTVL.

The J gene is TRBJ1-3, the V gene TRBV2; D is undetermined. The V gene lost 6 bases and the J gene lost 2 bases, with 14 bases spanning the gap. The germline V gene encodes CDR1 SNHLY and CDR2 FYNNEI. The CDR3 length is 15 residues. The CDR3 sequence: CASRRRETPGNTIYF. The CDR3 DNA is TGTGCCAGCAGAAGAAGGGAGACACCTGGAAACACCATATATTTT.

The chain recombines TRBV29-1 with TRBJ2-3, with a possible D match to TRBD2 (5 bases). The CDR3 spans 12 residues. Between the trimmed V and J ends, which lost 6 bases and 4 bases, there was a span of 11 bases. Germline V gene lookup returns CDR1 SQVTM and CDR2 ANQGSEA. CDR3 in amino acids: CSVLSGSDTQYF. The CDR3 DNA reads as TGCAGCGTCCTAAGCGGTTCAGATACGCAGTATTTT.

A single count supports this clone. The chain's CDR3 is CASSLNSGDSYNEQFF. CDR3 bases: TGTGCCAGCAGCCTCAACAGCGGAGACTCCTACAATGAGCAGTTCTTC. The chain has TRBV9 and TRBJ2-1, with D perhaps matching TRBD2 (5 bases). The V end lost 4 bases, the J end lost 0 bases, and 14 bases lay between the germline ends. CDR3 length: 16 amino acids. Germline V gives CDR1 SGDLS, CDR2 YYNGEE.

J is TRBJ2-2 and V is TRBV2, with D perhaps TRBD2 (5 bases). The CDR3 runs 15 residues. Germline assignment: CDR1 SNHLY and CDR2 FYNNEI. Trimming pared 6 bases from V and 4 bases from J, leaving 15 bases between. For the CDR3, the DNA is TGTGCCAGCAGCCCCCGGGATCATTCCACCGGGGAGCTGTTTTTT. It yields the protein CASSPRDHSTGELFF.

J is TRBJ2-7 and V is TRBV2; 8 bases are shared with TRBD2. The CDR3 has 15 residues. V shed 8 bases and J 4 bases; nucleotides not matched to a gene: 13. Germline CDR1 reads SNHLY; CDR2 reads FYNNEI. Here the CDR3 reads CASARWEAGVYEQYF. CDR3 in DNA: TGTGCCAGCGCCCGGTGGGAAGCGGGGGTGTACGAGCAGTACTTC.

Here the CDR3 reads CSASRIQEHYGYTF. CDR3 bases: TGCAGTGCCAGTAGGATCCAGGAACACTATGGCTACACCTTC. V gene TRBV20-1 combines with J gene TRBJ1-2; D not resolved. The V gene's germline CDR1 is DFQATT and CDR2 SNEGSKA (reference sequence). V dropped 6 bases and J dropped 3 bases, with 17 bases sitting between them. The CDR3 loop spans 14 amino acids.

This clone has a handful of counts. V gene TRBV7-6 combines with J gene TRBJ2-1, with 7 bases identical to TRBD1. V lost 2 bases to trimming and J lost 4 bases; unmatched junction nucleotides: 14. CDR1 is SGHVS, CDR2 FNYEAQ, per germline. The CDR3 extends over 18 amino acids. CDR3 region: CASSLSTAGTAQYNEQFF. For the CDR3, the DNA is TGTGCCAGCAGCTTAAGTACCGCCGGGACAGCCCAATACAATGAGCAGTTCTTC.

The chain joins TRBV9 to TRBJ2-4; 8 nucleotides line up with TRBD2. In germline, CDR1 is SGDLS, CDR2 YYNGEE. Germline trimming cut 4 bases from V and 3 bases from J; bases unmatched to any gene: 6. CDR3 length: 15 amino acids. CDR3 in amino acids: CASSPLGTSKNIQYF. In nucleotides, the CDR3 is TGTGCCAGCAGCCCCCTAGGGACTAGCAAAAACATTCAGTACTTC.

The chain is built from TRBV7-3 and TRBJ2-7; tentative D call: TRBD2 (6 bases). This CDR3 is 18 amino acids long. Germline loops: CDR1 SGHTA, CDR2 FQGTGA. Trimming left V 2 bases short and J 1 base short, with 21 bases between. For the CDR3, the DNA is TGTGCCAGCAGCTTATTCCCCGTGGGGTCGGGGGTATCCTACGAGCAGTACTTC. This encodes CASSLFPVGSGVSYEQYF.

The V call is TRBV5-1, the J call TRBJ2-7; 9 nucleotides agree with TRBD1. The trim removed 2 bases at V and 5 bases at J, leaving 11 bases unmatched. The CDR3 extends over 16 amino acids. Germline V gives CDR1 SGHRS, CDR2 YFSETQ. The CDR3 reads CASSFLQGAGFNEQYF. The DNA of the CDR3 is TGCGCCAGCAGCTTTTTACAGGGGGCAGGTTTCAACGAGCAGTACTTC.

This chain uses TRBV7-2 with TRBJ1-2; 7 positions agree with TRBD1. Per germline, CDR1 SGHTA and CDR2 FQGNSA. The CDR3 runs to 15 residues. V gave up 4 bases and J gave up 2 bases; unmatched junction bases: 7. The CDR3 DNA sequence: TGTGCCAGCAGCTCCGGTCAAGGGGGCAACTATGGCTACACCTTC. It yields the protein CASSSGQGGNYGYTF.

This clone has only a few counts. The J gene is TRBJ2-5, the V gene TRBV19; 8 positions agree with TRBD1. Germline values: CDR1 LNHDA, CDR2 SQIVND (reference sequence). V shed 3 bases, J shed 5 bases, and the junction held 8 bases outside the gene matches. The CDR3 sequence is 15 residues long. The CDR3: CASSMGTGPGETQYF. DNA of the CDR3: TGTGCCAGTAGTATGGGGACAGGACCAGGGGAGACCCAGTACTTC.

This chain links TRBV7-9 with TRBJ1-6; unclear D gene. The CDR3 sequence is 14 residues long. Trimming cost V 2 bases and J 10 bases, with 12 bases left between them. Germline V CDR1 and CDR2: SEHNR, FQNEAQ (reference sequence). The CDR3 protein is CASSLPISGSPLHF. The CDR3 bases are TGTGCCAGCAGCTTACCGATTTCAGGCTCACCCCTCCACTTT.

Note on this clone: The junction differs from germline at one of its ends, possibly a read error. The rearrangement joins TRBV7-2 to TRBJ1-6; D gene uncertain. Germline V gives CDR1 SGHTA, CDR2 FQGNSA. The CDR3 loop spans 13 amino acids. CDR3 in DNA: TGTGCCAGCAGCTTATCCTTTAATTCACCCCTCCACTTT. Amino acid sequence: CASSLSFNSPLHF. Together with reference TRBV7-2 and TRBJ1-6, the CDR3 gives the full variable domain: GAGVSQSPSNKVTEKGKDVELRCDPISGHTALYWYRQSLGQGLEFLIYFQGNSAPDKSGLPSDRFSAERTGGSVSTLTIQRTQQEDSAVYLCASSLSFNSPLHFGNGTRLTVT.

V and J are TRBV2 and TRBJ2-1; 12 bases line up with TRBD2. CDR1 SNHLY and CDR2 FYNNEI come from the germline V gene. This CDR3 spans 14 amino acids. The V and J ends lost 5 bases and 6 bases, in that order; junction bases with no gene match: 2. The CDR3 bases are TGTGCCAGCAGTAGACTAGCGGGGGCCAATGAGCAGTTCTTC. Translated, it gives CASSRLAGANEQFF. Drawing the rest from reference TRBV2 and TRBJ2-1, the complete variable domain is EPEVTQTPSHQVTQMGQEVILRCVPISNHLYFYWYRQILGQKVEFLVSFYNNEISEKSEIFDDQFSVERPDGSNFTLKIRSTKLEDSAMYFCASSRLAGANEQFFGPGTRLTVL.

The gene calls are TRBV5-1 and TRBJ1-2; 8 nucleotides line up with TRBD1. With V trimmed by 4 bases and J by 6 bases, 8 bases remained unmatched. CDR1 SGHRS and CDR2 YFSETQ come from the germline V gene. This CDR3 has 14 amino acids. CDR3 protein: CASSPGGQAHGYTF. Here the CDR3 DNA reads TGCGCCAGCAGCCCCGGGGGACAGGCACATGGCTACACCTTC.

This chain connects TRBV7-3 to TRBJ1-1; no definite D call. The CDR3 length is 13 residues. Germline V gene sequence: CDR1 SGHTA, CDR2 FQGTGA. The V and J ends lost 5 bases and 6 bases respectively, with 13 bases between them. CDR3 region: CASSPTPSSEAFF. The CDR3 nucleotides read TGTGCCAGCAGCCCCACACCTAGCTCTGAAGCTTTCTTT.

Concerning this clone: Additional DNA sequences in this sample encode the identical CDR3. The chain combines TRBV6-5 with TRBJ2-7, with D possibly matching TRBD2 (6 bases). CDR3 length: 14 amino acids. Trimming took 0 bases from V and 4 from J, leaving 10 bases between them. Germline-derived CDR1 and CDR2 are MNHEY and SVGAGI. CDR3 DNA: TGTGCCAGCAGTTACTCGGGTGGAGGGTACGAGCAGTACTTC. Its translation: CASSYSGGGYEQYF.

This clone occurred a few times. The chain couples TRBV15 to TRBJ1-6; TRBD1 aligns across 9 bases. V trimming: 3 bases; J trimming: 16 bases; junction bases outside the gene matches: 4. Germline V gives CDR1 LNHNV, CDR2 YYDKDF (reference sequence). This CDR3 is 12 amino acids long. Written as DNA, the CDR3 is TGTGCCACCAGCAGGGGGACAGGGCGGCTCCACTTT. As protein: CATSRGTGRLHF. Using reference TRBV15 and TRBJ1-6 for the parts outside the CDR3, the full variable domain is DAMVIQNPRYQVTQFGKPVTLSCSQTLNHNVMYWYQQKSSQAPKLLFHYYDKDFNNEADTPDNFQSRRPNTSFCFLDIRSPGLGDTAMYLCATSRGTGRLHFGNGTRLTVT.

This clone has more than one count but fewer than ten. The rearrangement joins TRBV28 to TRBJ2-7, with 9 bases identical to TRBD1. This CDR3 has 16 residues. The germline CDR1 and CDR2 sequences are MDHEN and SYDVKM. V was pared by 4 bases and J by 1 base, with 8 bases of the junction left unmatched. CDR3 coding DNA: TGTGCCAGCAGTTCTGGCCGGGACAGGGTTTCCTACGAGCAGTACTTC. Translated: CASSSGRDRVSYEQYF.

The chain recombines TRBV6-5 with TRBJ2-1; D gene unclear. The CDR3 is 13 amino acids. V lost 0 bases, J lost 10 bases, and 10 bases lay in between. Germline CDR1 MNHEY, CDR2 SVGAGI. The DNA for the CDR3 is TGTGCCAGCAGTTACTCGACTGCGCAGGAGCAGTTCTTC. The encoded protein is CASSYSTAQEQFF.

This chain links TRBV7-6 with TRBJ2-3, with D maybe TRBD2 (7 bases). The V gene lost 1 base and the J gene lost 2 bases, with 16 bases spanning the gap. The CDR3 is 17 residues long. Germline-derived CDR1 and CDR2 are SGHVS and FNYEAQ. The CDR3 spells CASSLGGGRASTDTQYF. The CDR3 bases are TGTGCCAGCAGCTTAGGAGGGGGGAGGGCTTCCACAGATACGCAGTATTTT.

This clone was found once. The chain couples TRBV5-4 to TRBJ2-1; tentative D call: TRBD2 (5 bases). This CDR3 has 16 residues. From germline, CDR1 is SGHNT and CDR2 YYREEE (reference sequence). Trimming cost V 0 bases and J 6 bases, with 16 bases left between them. In DNA, the CDR3 is TGTGCCAGCAGCTTGGTTGCGGAACTGAGGGCCAATGAGCAGTTCTTC. Amino acids: CASSLVAELRANEQFF.

This chain uses TRBV19 with TRBJ2-5; 9 nucleotides agree with TRBD1. Trimming took 0 bases from V and 5 from J; bases not matched to a gene: 4. This CDR3 has 15 amino acids. Germline CDR1 is LNHDA and CDR2 is SQIVND (reference sequence). Written as DNA, the CDR3 is TGTGCCAGTAGTATAGACAGACAGGGGGGTGAGACCCAGTACTTC. Translating gives CASSIDRQGGETQYF.